These 29 T cell receptor beta chains originate from one sample sequenced in a study of PD-1 blockade in mismatch repair-deficient tumors (dated by TCRdb to 2016 to 2017). The library was made by the immunoSEQ multiplex PCR assay. TCRdb took over this immuneACCESS table, retaining in-frame rearrangements with V and J assigned. Such tables are incomplete; in checked studies, under half of the missing clones stem from an unresolved V gene, and the remainder is unexplained. The sample data list 100,000 to 150,000 clones, and around 83% of these were observed just once. Clones ranked in the top ten supply roughly 13% of the sample. The sample consisted of peripheral blood, taken 44 weeks after starting pembrolizumab. These receptors were obtained from an adult with mismatch repair-deficient cancer.

This clone was picked up one time. The genes are TRBV11-2 and TRBJ2-1; 12 bases match TRBD2. Germline V CDR1 and CDR2: SGHAT, FQNNGV. Unmatched junction bases numbered 6, after V lost 5 bases and J lost 7 bases. The CDR3 runs 15 residues. CDR3 region: CASSHRTSGINEQFF. CDR3 bases: TGTGCCAGCAGCCACCGGACTAGCGGGATAAATGAGCAGTTCTTC.

V is TRBV19 and J is TRBJ1-1; the match to TRBD1 covers 7 bases. J lost 1 base, V lost 6 bases, and 8 bases had no gene match. CDR3 length: 15 residues. Germline loops: CDR1 LNHDA, CDR2 SQIVND (reference sequence). Here the CDR3 reads CASSPSNRGNTEAFF. The CDR3 nucleotides are TGTGCCAGTAGCCCCTCCAACAGGGGGAACACTGAAGCTTTCTTT.

This chain uses TRBV7-9 with TRBJ2-5; TRBD2 is a possible D gene (6 bases). TRBJ2-7 matches the DNA end more closely, so the J call is doubtful. Germline values: CDR1 SEHNR, CDR2 FQNEAQ (reference sequence). The CDR3 totals 15 residues. The CDR3 coding sequence is TGTGCCAGCAGCCCGACCGGGACTGGTCCCTACGAGCAGTACTTC. Translating gives CASSPTGTGPYEQYF.

V usage is TRBV7-8 and J usage is TRBJ2-7; 8 positions match TRBD2. This CDR3 is 15 amino acids long. J gave up 2 bases and V 4 bases, and 7 bases lay outside the gene matches. The V gene's germline CDR1 is SGHVS and CDR2 FQNEAQ. The CDR3 DNA follows: TGTGCCAGCAGCTCCTTAGCGGGGACGGCCTACGAGCAGTACTTC. This encodes CASSSLAGTAYEQYF.

The table lists this clone with a count of one. The rearrangement joins TRBV28 to TRBJ2-2; D is uncertain. Deletions cut 5 bases from V and 2 bases from J, with 12 bases between. Germline CDR1 is MDHEN and CDR2 is SYDVKM. The CDR3 extends over 15 amino acids. CDR3 loop: CASSAPGPNTGELFF. For the CDR3, the DNA is TGTGCCAGCAGTGCCCCGGGTCCTAACACCGGGGAGCTGTTTTTT.

This chain joins TRBV1 and TRBJ2-5; the D call of TRBD2 is as the table states it, not checked on the DNA. The closer fit of TRBJ2-7 to the DNA end suggests the J call may be wrong. TRBV1 counts as a pseudogene. The CDR3 covers 15 residues. The CDR3 region has the DNA TGCACCAGCAGCCAAGCCGCTCCGGTAGAATACGAGCAGTACTTC. As protein: CTSSQAAPVEYEQYF.

The chain recombines TRBV29-1 with TRBJ2-5; 15 bases are shared with TRBD2. Germline V gives CDR1 SQVTM, CDR2 ANQGSEA. V shed 7 bases and J 4 bases; nucleotides not matched to a gene: 7. This CDR3 is built from 15 residues. CDR3 DNA sequence: TGCAGCGACGGACTAGCGGGAGGGTTGGGAGAGACCCAGTACTTC. It translates to CSDGLAGGLGETQYF.

The chain couples TRBV28 to TRBJ2-3; no reliable D call. In germline, CDR1 is MDHEN, CDR2 SYDVKM. With 5 bases removed from V and 2 bases from J, the gap between germline ends came to 17 bases. This CDR3 is 16 amino acids long. The CDR3 reads CASSPIDRLYTDTQYF. In DNA form, the CDR3 reads TGTGCCAGCAGTCCGATCGATCGACTTTACACAGATACGCAGTATTTT.

The rearrangement joins TRBV6-6 to TRBJ2-2; D uncertain. The CDR3 is 13 residues long. The germline V and J ends were trimmed by 1 base and 8 bases, with 8 bases remaining between them. Germline values: CDR1 MNHNY, CDR2 SVGAGI (reference sequence). The chain's CDR3 is CASSYLGRGELFF. DNA for the CDR3: TGTGCCAGCAGTTACTTAGGACGAGGGGAGCTGTTTTTT.

The chain is built from TRBV4-2 and TRBJ2-5; a weak D match, TRBD2 (6 bases). CDR3 size: 20 residues. CDR1 is LGHNA and CDR2 is YNFKEQ in the germline V gene. Trimming cost V 4 bases and J 1 base, with 28 bases left between them. CDR3 sequence reads: CASSPAGRTPWRNSQETQYF. DNA of the CDR3: TGTGCCAGCAGCCCAGCAGGGAGGACTCCCTGGCGAAATTCCCAAGAGACCCAGTACTTC.

This clone was seen a handful of times. V and J are TRBV5-1 and TRBJ1-3; possible D gene TRBD1, 5 bases. This CDR3 contains 16 residues. Looked up from germline, CDR1 is SGHRS and CDR2 is YFSETQ. Trimming cost V 4 bases and J 4 bases, with 18 bases left between them. As DNA, the CDR3 is TGCGCCAGCAGCATCAGCGACCAGGGCCGAGGAAACACCATATATTTT. Translation gives CASSISDQGRGNTIYF. The full variable domain, completed using reference TRBV5-1 and TRBJ1-3, is KAGVTQTPRYLIKTRGQQVTLSCSPISGHRSVSWYQQTPGQGLQFLFEYFSETQRNKGNFPGRFSGRQFSNSRSEMNVSTLELGDSALYLCASSISDQGRGNTIYFGEGSWLTVV.

The rearrangement joins TRBV6-5 to TRBJ2-1; perhaps TRBD2 as D (6 bases). With 0 bases removed from V and 3 bases from J, the gap between germline ends came to 6 bases. From germline, CDR1 is MNHEY and CDR2 SVGAGI. The length of the CDR3 is 14 residues. The CDR3 is CASSYSTSYNEQFF. The CDR3 DNA follows: TGTGCCAGCAGTTACTCGACTAGCTACAATGAGCAGTTCTTC.

The V gene is TRBV28, the J gene TRBJ1-2; the match to TRBD1 covers 9 bases. The CDR3 has 15 residues. V trimming: 5 bases; J trimming: 4 bases; junction bases outside the gene matches: 8. CDR1 is MDHEN and CDR2 is SYDVKM in the germline V gene. CDR3 nucleotides: TGTGCCAGCAGTCAATCGGGACAGGGACTCTATGGCTACACCTTC. It yields the protein CASSQSGQGLYGYTF.

This clone was detected only once. The chain is built from TRBV20-1 and TRBJ2-7, with 9 nucleotides matching TRBD2. Germline-derived CDR1 and CDR2 are DFQATT and SNEGSKA (reference sequence). The CDR3 spans 10 residues. Unmatched junction bases numbered 0, after V lost 3 bases and J lost 9 bases. CDR3 bases: TGCAGTGCTAGGCGGGAGGGGCAGTACTTC. Translating it yields CSARREGQYF.

The chain has TRBV6-5 and TRBJ1-3; TRBD1 matches 8 bases. Unmatched junction bases numbered 8, after V lost 10 bases and J lost 0 bases. The CDR3 covers 15 residues. CDR1 and CDR2 from the germline V gene are MNHEY and SVGAGI. CDR3 region: CATYGQGGSGNTIYF. Here the CDR3 DNA reads TGTGCCACCTACGGACAGGGAGGCTCTGGAAACACCATATATTTT.

This clone was observed a single time. The V and J genes are TRBV7-9 and TRBJ2-7; TRBD2 matches 7 bases. The ends lost 0 bases at V and 3 bases at J; junction bases unmatched: 5. Looked up from germline, CDR1 is SEHNR and CDR2 is FQNEAQ (reference sequence). CDR3 length equals 15 residues. The CDR3, as DNA: TGTGCCAGCAGCTTAGCCGAGCGGGGAAACTACGAGCAGTACTTC. It specifies CASSLAERGNYEQYF.

The chain is built from TRBV5-6 and TRBJ2-7, with D hard to call. The CDR3 is 14 amino acids. Germline CDR1 and CDR2: SGHDT and YYEEEE. V was clipped by 4 bases and J by 2 bases, with 13 bases between them. The CDR3 coding sequence is TGTGCCAGCAGCCAGGCCATAGCTCCCTACGAGCAGTACTTC. It codes for CASSQAIAPYEQYF.

V gene TRBV11-1 combines with J gene TRBJ2-3; the D is unclear. CDR3 length: 15 amino acids. Germline V gives CDR1 SGHAT, CDR2 FQDESV (reference sequence). The ends were cut back, 2 bases at V and 0 bases at J, with 9 bases in the middle. The CDR3, as DNA: TGTGCCAGCAGCTTACGCTATTTAAGCACAGATACGCAGTATTTT. Translation gives CASSLRYLSTDTQYF. Drawing the rest from reference TRBV11-1 and TRBJ2-3, the complete variable domain is EAEVAQSPRYKITEKSQAVAFWCDPISGHATLYWYRQILGQGPELLVQFQDESVVDDSQLPKDRFSAERLKGVDSTLKIQPAELGDSAMYLCASSLRYLSTDTQYFGPGTRLTVL.

The chain recombines TRBV6-5 with TRBJ2-1; tentative D call: TRBD1 (5 bases). This CDR3 is 13 amino acids long. Looked up from germline, CDR1 is MNHEY and CDR2 is SVGAGI. The ends were cut back, 7 bases at V and 5 bases at J, with 12 bases in the middle. The CDR3 region is CASMQGAHNEQFF. As DNA, the CDR3 is TGTGCCAGCATGCAGGGCGCCCACAATGAGCAGTTCTTC.

This clone was recorded only once. The chain recombines TRBV6-1 with TRBJ2-7; D unresolved. CDR3 length equals 14 residues. CDR1 is MNHNS, CDR2 SASEGT, per germline. Trimming stripped 8 bases from V and 0 bases from J, with 14 bases between. This CDR3 is CASGANPSSYEQYF. CDR3 bases: TGTGCCAGCGGCGCGAATCCCAGCTCCTACGAGCAGTACTTC.

This chain uses TRBV7-2 with TRBJ2-1; maybe TRBD2 (6 bases). CDR1 is SGHTA, CDR2 FQGNSA, per germline. Trimming removed 5 bases from V and 10 bases from J, with 12 bases in between. The CDR3 has 12 residues. CDR3 protein: CASSRDSREQFF. CDR3 coding DNA: TGTGCCAGCAGCCGGGACTCGCGGGAGCAGTTCTTC.

The genes are TRBV2 and TRBJ2-7; 8 bases line up with TRBD2. V dropped 4 bases and J dropped 2; count of bases not matched to a gene: 7. CDR1 and CDR2 from the germline V gene are SNHLY and FYNNEI. The CDR3 is 15 amino acids. The CDR3 DNA is TGTGCCAGCAGTGCCGTCCTAGCGGGTACCTACGAGCAGTACTTC. It specifies CASSAVLAGTYEQYF.

In DNA form, the CDR3 reads TGTGCCAGCAGTGACTGGTATTCGCTAGCCAAAAACATTCAGTACTTC. Its translation: CASSDWYSLAKNIQYF. This rearrangement joins TRBV2 to TRBJ2-4, with no clear D. Trimming took 3 bases from V and 0 from J, leaving 12 bases between them. Per germline, CDR1 SNHLY and CDR2 FYNNEI. The CDR3 loop spans 16 amino acids.

This chain uses TRBV25-1 with TRBJ2-3, with TRBD2 as a possible D gene (6 bases). Germline V gene lookup returns CDR1 MGHDK and CDR2 SYGVNS. The CDR3 sequence is 13 residues long. V gave up 1 base and J gave up 4 bases, with 6 bases separating them. CDR3: CASSEWGADTQYF. The CDR3 DNA sequence: TGTGCCAGCAGTGAATGGGGGGCAGATACGCAGTATTTT.

A single count supports this clone. This chain connects TRBV6-1 to TRBJ2-2; 7 bases are a match to TRBD1. Trimming took 7 bases from V and 6 from J; bases not matched to a gene: 11. The CDR3 loop spans 15 amino acids. Germline assignment: CDR1 MNHNS and CDR2 SASEGT. The CDR3 DNA reads TGTGCCAGCAAAGGGACAGCTAAATGGGCCGGGGAGCTGTTTTTT. Protein sequence: CASKGTAKWAGELFF.

The chain links TRBV30 to TRBJ2-4; D is perhaps TRBD1 (5 bases). Germline assignment: CDR1 GTSNPN and CDR2 SVGIG (reference sequence). The germline V and J ends were trimmed by 3 bases and 0 bases, with 12 bases remaining between them. This CDR3 is 15 amino acids long. The DNA of the CDR3 is TGTGCCTGGAGAGAAAGGGGATTAGCCAAAAACATTCAGTACTTC. Its protein product is CAWRERGLAKNIQYF.

The chain recombines TRBV19 with TRBJ1-4, with 10 positions matching TRBD1. V shed 8 bases and J 0 bases; nucleotides not matched to a gene: 0. The length of the CDR3 is 14 residues. The germline V gene has CDR1 LNHDA and CDR2 SQIVND (reference sequence). CDR3 loop: CASGTGATNEKLFF. CDR3 in DNA: TGTGCCAGTGGGACAGGGGCAACTAATGAAAAACTGTTTTTT.

This sequence joins TRBV12-5 and TRBJ2-5; a weak D match, TRBD2 (6 bases). V lost 6 bases, J lost 5 bases, and 16 bases lay in between. There are 14 residues in the CDR3. CDR1 LGHNT and CDR2 FRNRAP come from the germline V gene. The CDR3 sequence: CASGPLGGMETQYF. CDR3 nucleotides: TGTGCTAGTGGCCCCCTTGGAGGGATGGAGACCCAGTACTTC.

V and J are TRBV11-1 and TRBJ2-5; 7 positions agree with TRBD1. V lost 5 bases, J lost 2 bases, and 5 bases stayed unmatched. The CDR3 length is 14 residues. The V gene's germline CDR1 is SGHAT and CDR2 FQDESV (reference sequence). The CDR3 loop is CASSRQGLQETQYF. The CDR3 coding sequence is TGTGCCAGCAGCCGACAGGGTCTACAAGAGACCCAGTACTTC.